This T cell receptor (beta chain) is drawn from a study of CD8 T cells in ankylosing spondylitis (dated by TCRdb to 2017 to 2019). Regarding the research as a whole: T cell receptor beta repertoires were profiled in healthy donors and ankylosing spondylitis patients so that disease-linked TCR variants could be found. The full study cohort comprised about 23 ankylosing spondylitis patients and roughly 110 healthy donors. Peripheral blood was sampled, and synovial fluid was also collected from ankylosing spondylitis patients. The full study reports these points: Significant enrichment of the disease-linked clones was reported in matched synovial fluid samples from ankylosing spondylitis patients. A TCR beta motif of fewer than 10 highly homologous amino acid variants appeared characteristic of blood from ankylosing spondylitis patients. In peripheral blood, the disease-linked clones were found at relatively low frequencies and had a CD8+ phenotype. Some motif variants had previously been reported in the synovial fluid and blood of reactive arthritis patients, which suggests shared mechanisms of disease initiation.

With respect to this clonotype: The clone's antigen remains unknown. One base away there is no much larger clone; base qualities are not given.

Data came from an Illumina HiSeq 2500. Quantitative 5'-RACE with molecular barcodes was the method used to prepare the TCR beta libraries. In the original analysis: To identify disease-linked TCR variants, a new computational method was used, one built on a probabilistic model of VDJ rearrangement. TCRdb reprocessing: public reads trimmed at Q25 with fastp, clones called with MiXCR, in-frame beta chains kept. Entries that share a CDR3 protein sequence are merged under the most common genes and DNA. The V and J calls follow TCRdb's processing rather than the paper's. The table for this sample lists hundreds of thousands of distinct CDR3 sequences; around 20% of them were counted only once. The ten largest clonotypes hold 7.8% of the sample. As encoded in the germline V gene (reference sequence), CDR1 is MNHEY while CDR2 is SMNVEV. The trim is 7 bases for V and 1 base for J, with a gap of 13 bases between the germline ends. Its CDR3 holds 15 amino acids, cysteine through phenylalanine. Only CDR3 DNA remains: 45 bases, in frame from the first base.

The TCR originated in a male donor with ankylosing spondylitis or in good health (not recorded which). Sequencing was performed on blood, either unsorted or a sorted T cell fraction (not recorded which). The receptor chain draws on TRBV27 and TRBJ2-2; possibly the D gene is TRBD1, per 6 matching bases. The CDR3 here reads CASTLGTLNTGELFF. The DNA sequence follows: TGTGCCAGCACCCTAGGGACACTGAACACCGGGGAGCTGTTTTTT.